Listed here is a single T cell receptor (beta chain). Researchers grouped second doses given at about 4 or about 12 weeks into one pool. Profiling relied on immunoSEQ multiplex PCR, and the TCRdb table lists in-frame clones only, not all of them. The sample has 140,000 to 150,000 clones, roughly nine tenths seen once. This entry is derived from a study of T cell responses to AZD1222 COVID-19 vaccine. Germline loops: CDR1 SQVTM, CDR2 ANQGSEA. This CDR3 has 12 residues. Trimming took 5 bases from V and 5 from J, leaving 12 bases between them. The J gene is TRBJ1-2, the V gene TRBV29-1, with D possibly matching TRBD1 (6 bases). The TCR originated in an adult who received the AZD1222 COVID-19 vaccine. The input for sequencing was peripheral blood, taken 28 days after the second AZD1222 dose. The CDR3 sequence is CSVTTGPYGYTF. Written as DNA, the CDR3 is TGCAGCGTTACCACAGGGCCGTATGGCTACACCTTC.